The next 16 T cell receptor beta chains were all read from a single sample in a study of OX40 agonist ivuxolimab in advanced cancers. Profiled with immunoSEQ multiplex PCR; TCRdb holds only in-frame clones, not every one. Of 100,000 to 150,000 clones in the sample, approximately 90% are singletons; the top ten hold 0.95% to 1.4%. The source was CD4+ or CD8+ T cells sorted from blood, collected in a trial of the OX40 agonist ivuxolimab. The source of these receptors is an adult with an advanced solid tumor such as melanoma, head and neck, liver or kidney cancer.

V gene TRBV10-3 combines with J gene TRBJ1-1; D not certain. Trimming left V 3 bases short and J 1 base short, with 15 bases between. The CDR3 extends over 16 amino acids. CDR1 is ENHRY, CDR2 SYGVKD, per germline. The CDR3 DNA reads TGTGCCATCAGTGACCAGTGGGTCGCCGCGAACACTGAAGCTTTCTTT. Its translation is CAISDQWVAANTEAFF.

This rearrangement joins TRBV18 to TRBJ2-3; 11 bases match TRBD2. This CDR3 has 15 amino acids. The germline V gene encodes CDR1 KGHSH and CDR2 LQKENI. After removal of 6 bases from V and 3 bases from J, the junction contained 5 bases not matched to a gene. CDR3 in DNA: TGTGCCAGCTCCCCCAGACTAGCGGGGACAGATACGCAGTATTTT. It yields the protein CASSPRLAGTDTQYF.

V is TRBV15 and J is TRBJ1-1, with 7 bases identical to TRBD1. Germline CDR1 reads LNHNV; CDR2 reads YYDKDF (reference sequence). With 3 bases clipped from V and 6 bases from J, the junction kept 7 bases outside the gene matches. The CDR3 is made up of 14 amino acids. CDR3 DNA: TGTGCCACCAGCAGGGTACAGGGGAGGCCTGAAGCTTTCTTT. It specifies CATSRVQGRPEAFF.

The chain uses TRBV6-5 and TRBJ1-3, with unresolved D. With 0 bases removed from V and 0 bases from J, the gap between germline ends came to 9 bases. The CDR3 loop spans 16 amino acids. The V gene's germline CDR1 is MNHEY and CDR2 SVGAGI. The CDR3 DNA is TGTGCCAGCAGTTACTCAGGTCGGGGCTCTGGAAACACCATATATTTT. Amino acids: CASSYSGRGSGNTIYF.

DNA of the CDR3: TGTGCCAGCAGCCGCGGAGACTTGCGGGAGGGCCACGAGCAGTACTTC. Its protein product is CASSRGDLREGHEQYF. The genes are TRBV4-2 and TRBJ2-7; 9 bases align to TRBD2. Germline-derived CDR1 and CDR2 are LGHNA and YNFKEQ. The trim removed 4 bases at V and 5 bases at J, leaving 12 bases unmatched. The CDR3 loop spans 16 amino acids.

This clone was seen once. This chain joins TRBV5-1 and TRBJ1-5, with a tentative D call TRBD1 (6 bases). CDR1 SGHRS and CDR2 YFSETQ come from the germline V gene. The CDR3 is 15 residues long. V was clipped by 4 bases and J by 8 bases, with 19 bases between them. The CDR3 region is CASSPDEGRGKPQHF. In DNA form, the CDR3 reads TGCGCCAGCAGCCCCGATGAGGGCAGGGGCAAGCCCCAGCATTTT.

The chain has TRBV28 and TRBJ2-7, with D perhaps matching TRBD2 (6 bases). The CDR3 contains 14 residues. Germline loops: CDR1 MDHEN, CDR2 SYDVKM. V lost 8 bases and J 0 bases, leaving 14 bases between the germline ends. The CDR3 protein is CASHRDLSSYEQYF. The CDR3 bases are TGTGCCAGCCACCGGGACTTGAGCTCCTACGAGCAGTACTTC.

The chain has TRBV6-6 and TRBJ2-7; D possibly corresponds to TRBD1 (5 bases). This CDR3 spans 14 amino acids. Per the germline V gene, CDR1 is MNHNY and CDR2 is SVGAGI (reference sequence). V was pared by 0 bases and J by 3 bases, with 9 bases between. The CDR3 reads CASSYSRDFYEQYF. CDR3 nucleotides: TGTGCCAGCAGTTACTCCAGGGATTTCTACGAGCAGTACTTC.

V gene TRBV6-5 combines with J gene TRBJ1-1; D is unclear. CDR3 length: 12 residues. V lost 6 bases and J lost 8, with 13 bases in between. Germline values: CDR1 MNHEY, CDR2 SVGAGI. The CDR3 DNA reads as TGTGCCAGCAGAGACGGCGGGTCGGAAGCTTTCTTT. It translates to CASRDGGSEAFF.

This clone was seen a single time. This rearrangement joins TRBV7-9 to TRBJ1-3, with a tentative D call TRBD1 (6 bases). Trimming left V 5 bases short and J 0 bases short, with 11 bases between. This CDR3 comprises 15 residues. Germline assignment: CDR1 SEHNR and CDR2 FQNEAQ (reference sequence). In DNA form, the CDR3 reads TGTGCCAGCAGCATACAACAGGGCTCTGGAAACACCATATATTTT. This gives the protein CASSIQQGSGNTIYF.

This chain connects TRBV7-3 to TRBJ1-2; D remains ambiguous. The germline V gene encodes CDR1 SGHTA and CDR2 FQGTGA. Trimming stripped 5 bases from V and 5 bases from J, with 15 bases between. This CDR3 contains 14 residues. The CDR3 loop is CASSPGPEFYGYTF. The CDR3 bases are TGTGCCAGCAGCCCCGGACCGGAATTTTATGGCTACACCTTC.

The CDR3 region is CASSLVTEGEKLFF. CDR3 nucleotide sequence: TGTGCCAGCAGCTTAGTAACAGAAGGCGAAAAACTGTTTTTT. The chain joins TRBV7-9 to TRBJ1-4; D remains ambiguous. This CDR3 spans 14 amino acids. The germline V gene encodes CDR1 SEHNR and CDR2 FQNEAQ (reference sequence). V lost 1 base, J lost 8 bases, and 11 bases lay in between.

The rearrangement joins TRBV19 to TRBJ2-3, with no clear D. The V gene's germline CDR1 is LNHDA and CDR2 SQIVND (reference sequence). V lost 6 bases to trimming and J lost 2 bases, with 12 bases between them. There are 14 residues in the CDR3. CDR3 residues: CASSRTGDTDTQYF. In nucleotides, the CDR3 is TGTGCCAGTAGCCGGACGGGCGACACAGATACGCAGTATTTT.

V gene TRBV7-9 combines with J gene TRBJ1-1; D is uncertain. The CDR3 is 12 amino acids. Deletions cut 5 bases from V and 2 bases from J, with 6 bases between. Germline V CDR1 and CDR2: SEHNR, FQNEAQ (reference sequence). CDR3 sequence: CASSLINTEAFF. CDR3 coding DNA: TGTGCCAGCAGCCTTATTAACACTGAAGCTTTCTTT.

This clone was observed a single time. The genes are TRBV28 and TRBJ1-3; 7 bases map to TRBD1. Germline V gives CDR1 MDHEN, CDR2 SYDVKM. This CDR3 contains 15 residues. Unmatched junction bases numbered 9, after V lost 5 bases and J lost 5 bases. The CDR3 bases are TGTGCCAGCAGTCCGCCAGGGGGTCAAAGAAACACCATATATTTT. It is translated as CASSPPGGQRNTIYF.

The chain combines TRBV5-1 with TRBJ2-5; the match to TRBD2 covers 9 bases. J lost 2 bases, V lost 1 base, and 6 bases had no gene match. The CDR3 totals 16 residues. Germline assignment: CDR1 SGHRS and CDR2 YFSETQ. The DNA of the CDR3 is TGCGCCAGCAGCTTGTGGGCGGGAGGGGAGCAAGAGACCCAGTACTTC. It yields the protein CASSLWAGGEQETQYF.